This T cell receptor (beta chain) comes out of a study of shared clonotypes between healthy human individuals. Germline V gene lookup returns CDR1 SQVTM and CDR2 ANQGSEA. This CDR3 is 16 amino acids long. J gave up 2 bases and V 2 bases, and 8 bases lay outside the gene matches. Clones were read by immunoSEQ multiplex PCR, and TCRdb kept only the in-frame ones, dropping some. Of roughly 2.1 million clones listed, under 95% are singletons. Naive CD8 cells lacked CD45RO and underwent positive selection for CCR7, leaving out terminally differentiated effector memory CD45RA+ cells. The sequencing sample was made of naive CD8+ T cells from PBMCs. The chain combines TRBV29-1 with TRBJ2-3, with TRBD2 matching over 9 bases. This receptor was taken from a man aged 18 to 30 in good health. Some clones in this sample may be carry-over from other donors' samples. CDR3 in DNA: TGCAGCGTTGAACAAGCGGGAGGTCTCCCCACAGATACGCAGTATTTT. It is translated as CSVEQAGGLPTDTQYF.